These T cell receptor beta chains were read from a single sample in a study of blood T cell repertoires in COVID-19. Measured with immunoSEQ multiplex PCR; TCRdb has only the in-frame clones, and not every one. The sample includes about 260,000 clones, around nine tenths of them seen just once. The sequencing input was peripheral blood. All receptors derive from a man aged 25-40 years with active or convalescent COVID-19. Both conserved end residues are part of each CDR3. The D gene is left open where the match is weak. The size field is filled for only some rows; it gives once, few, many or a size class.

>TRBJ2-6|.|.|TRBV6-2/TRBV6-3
TGTGCCAGCAGTTGGTCGGCGGAACTAAGCTCTGGGGCCAACGTCCTGACTTTC
CASSWSAELSSGANVLTF
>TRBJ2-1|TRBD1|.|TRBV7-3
TGTGCCAGCAGCTTAGTTGCAGGAGGACAGGGGTCAGGCAATGAGCAGTTCTTC
CASSLVAGGQGSGNEQFF
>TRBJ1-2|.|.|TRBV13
TGTGCCAGCAGCTTCCTCTCACAGTATCGGGGTTACACCTTC
CASSFLSQYRGYTF
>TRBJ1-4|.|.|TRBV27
TGTGCCAGCAGTGCAAGCTCAACTAATGAAAAACTGTTTTTT
CASSASSTNEKLFF
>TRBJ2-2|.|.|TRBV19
TGTGCCAGTAGTGTTTTACCCGGTTCCGGGGAGCTGTTTTTT
CASSVLPGSGELFF
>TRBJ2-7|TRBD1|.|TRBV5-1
TGCGCCAGTGAACCGGGACAGGGATTAAGGAACGAGCAGTACTTC
CASEPGQGLRNEQYF
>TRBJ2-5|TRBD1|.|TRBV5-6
TGTGCCAGCAGCTCCGGGACAGTAGAGACCCAGTACTTC
CASSSGTVETQYF
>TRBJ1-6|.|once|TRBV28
TGTGCCAGCAGCCCTGGGACTGGGGCGTTCGGTTCACCCCTCCACTTT
CASSPGTGAFGSPLHF
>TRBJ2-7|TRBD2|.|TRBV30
TGTGCCTGGAGTGCGGTAGCGGGGGGGCGTGAGCAGTACTTC
CAWSAVAGGREQYF
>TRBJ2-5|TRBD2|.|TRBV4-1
TGCGCCAGCAGCCCAGAGCCGGGACTACCCCAAGAGACCCAGTACTTC
CASSPEPGLPQETQYF
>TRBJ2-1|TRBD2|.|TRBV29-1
TGCAGCGTTGCTTTGTCGCTAGCGGGGGGAGACAATGAGCAGTTCTTC
CSVALSLAGGDNEQFF
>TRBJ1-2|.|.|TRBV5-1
TGCGCCAGCAGCGACCGACAACGAAGCCTCTATGGCTACACCTTC
CASSDRQRSLYGYTF
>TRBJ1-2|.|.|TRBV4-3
TGCGCCAGCAGCCAAGTGGAGGCGACTGGCTACACCTTC
CASSQVEATGYTF
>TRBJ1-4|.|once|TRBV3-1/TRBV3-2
TGTGCCAGCAGCCAAGATCTTCAGGGCAGGGGATGGGGAAAACTGTTTTTT
CASSQDLQGRGWGKLFF
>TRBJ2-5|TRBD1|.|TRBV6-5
TGTGCCAGCACCTCCGGGACAGTACAAGAGACCCAGTACTTC
CASTSGTVQETQYF
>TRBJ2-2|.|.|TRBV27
TGTGCCACCCTGAACACCGGGGAGCTGTTTTTT
CATLNTGELFF
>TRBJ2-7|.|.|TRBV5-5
TGTGCCAGCCAAAACCTCAATAGCGAGCAGTACTTC
CASQNLNSEQYF
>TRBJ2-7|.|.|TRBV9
TGTGCCAGCAGCGAGCGGTCTAGCGACTCCTACGAGCAGTACTTC
CASSERSSDSYEQYF
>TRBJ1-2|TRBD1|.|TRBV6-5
TGTGCCAGCAGTAGAGGACAGGTCAATGGCTACACCTTC
CASSRGQVNGYTF
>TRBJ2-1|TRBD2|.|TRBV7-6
TGTGCCAGCAGCTTCTCTCGGGGCGGGAGCAATGAGCAGTTCTTC
CASSFSRGGSNEQFF
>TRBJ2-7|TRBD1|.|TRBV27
TGTGCCAGCAGTTTCTCCGGGACAGGTACCTACGAGCAGTACTTC
CASSFSGTGTYEQYF
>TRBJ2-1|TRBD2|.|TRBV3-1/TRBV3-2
TGTGCCAGCAGCCAGACCGGGGGGATCTACAATGAGCAGTTCTTC
CASSQTGGIYNEQFF
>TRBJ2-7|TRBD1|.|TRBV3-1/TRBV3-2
TGTGCCAGCAGACCCGGACAGGGCCCCTACGAGCAGTACTTC
CASRPGQGPYEQYF
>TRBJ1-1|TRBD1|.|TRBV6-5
TGTGCCACCCTGGACAGGGCGTGGACTGAAGCTTTCTTT
CATLDRAWTEAFF
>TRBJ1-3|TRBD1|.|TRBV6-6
TGTGCCAGCAGTTACACCGAGGGGGCGCGAGGAAACACCATATATTTT
CASSYTEGARGNTIYF
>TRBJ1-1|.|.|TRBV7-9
TGTGCCAGCAGCACACTGGGGGAGGGATCTGAAGCTTTCTTT
CASSTLGEGSEAFF
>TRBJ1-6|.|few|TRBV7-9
TGTGCCAGCAGCTTGTTGCAGGCAAATTCACCCCTCCACTTT
CASSLLQANSPLHF
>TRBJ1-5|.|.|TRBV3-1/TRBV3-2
TGTGCCAGCAGCCAAGAGATAAGCCCGGCGGGTGATCAGCCCCAGCATTTT
CASSQEISPAGDQPQHF
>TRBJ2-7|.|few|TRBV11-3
TGTGCCAGCAGCTTCCGGGAGCAGTACTTC
CASSFREQYF
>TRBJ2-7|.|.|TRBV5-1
TGCGCCAGCAGCTTGTCGGGGGACGAGCAGTACTTC
CASSLSGDEQYF
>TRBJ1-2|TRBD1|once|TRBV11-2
TGTGCCAGCAGCTCAACCGGGACAGGGTATTATGGCTACACCTTC
CASSSTGTGYYGYTF
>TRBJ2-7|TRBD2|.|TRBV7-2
TGTGCCAGCAGCTTACAACTAGCGGGATCCTACGAGCAGTACTTC
CASSLQLAGSYEQYF
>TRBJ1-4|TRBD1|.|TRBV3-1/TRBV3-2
TGTGCCAGCAGCCCAGGGGACAGGGTGGAAGAAAAACTGTTTTTT
CASSPGDRVEEKLFF
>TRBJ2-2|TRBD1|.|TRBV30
TGTGCCTGGAGTGTACAGGGGGCGGGGACCGGGGAGCTGTTTTTT
CAWSVQGAGTGELFF
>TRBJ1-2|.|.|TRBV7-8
TGTGCCAGCAGCCTAGGACAGCGCTATGGCTACACCTTC
CASSLGQRYGYTF
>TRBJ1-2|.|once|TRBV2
TGTGCCAGCAGTGAAAGGGAGGTCTACGGCTACACCTTC
CASSEREVYGYTF
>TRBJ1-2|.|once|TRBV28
TGTGCCATGCGACCCCGCGGGTCTAACTATGGCTACACCTTC
CAMRPRGSNYGYTF